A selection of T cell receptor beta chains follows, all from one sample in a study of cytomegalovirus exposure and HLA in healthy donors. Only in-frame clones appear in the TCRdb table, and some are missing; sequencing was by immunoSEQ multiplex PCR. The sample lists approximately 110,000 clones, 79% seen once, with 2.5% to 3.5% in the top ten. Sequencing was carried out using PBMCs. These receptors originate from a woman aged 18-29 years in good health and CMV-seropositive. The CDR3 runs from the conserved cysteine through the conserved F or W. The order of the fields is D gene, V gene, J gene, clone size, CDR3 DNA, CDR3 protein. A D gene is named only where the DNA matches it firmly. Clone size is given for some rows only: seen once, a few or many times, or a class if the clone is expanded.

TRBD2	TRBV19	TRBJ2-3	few	TGTGCCAGTAGTATAGTGGCGGGGGGCTCCACAGATACGCAGTATTTT	CASSIVAGGSTDTQYF
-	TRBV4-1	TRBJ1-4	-	TGCGCCAGCAGCCAAGATCAGAGGAGGAGGATTGAAAAACTGTTTTTT	CASSQDQRRRIEKLFF
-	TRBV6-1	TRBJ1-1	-	TGTGCCAGCAGTGAAAAAGTCAGATCGAACACTGAAGCTTTCTTT	CASSEKVRSNTEAFF
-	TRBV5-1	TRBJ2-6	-	TGCGCCAGCGATAGGGGCCGGGGGGCCAACGTCCTGACTTTC	CASDRGRGANVLTF
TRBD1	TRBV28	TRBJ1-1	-	TGTGCCAGCAGTCAGGACCGACAGGGCAACACTGAAGCTTTCTTT	CASSQDRQGNTEAFF
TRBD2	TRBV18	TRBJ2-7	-	TGTGCCAGCCGTCTATTGGGGCTAGCGGGGTCGGAGTACTTC	CASRLLGLAGSEYF
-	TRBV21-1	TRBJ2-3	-	TGTGCCAGCAGCAACGGGACTAGCGGGAGTTGGACAGATACGCAGTATTTT	CASSNGTSGSWTDTQYF
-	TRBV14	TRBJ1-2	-	TGTGCCAGCAGCCAAGCTCCGGGGGTGAGTCCTGGCTACACCTTC	CASSQAPGVSPGYTF
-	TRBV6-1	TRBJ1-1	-	TGTGCCAGCAAGAAGCTCGGGACTGAAGCTTTCTTT	CASKKLGTEAFF
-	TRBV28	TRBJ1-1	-	TGTGCCAGCAGTTACCTCAGGGGCCCTGAAGCTTTCTTT	CASSYLRGPEAFF
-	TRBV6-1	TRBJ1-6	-	TGTGCCAGCCGCTCGGGGTACTCACCCCTCCACTTT	CASRSGYSPLHF
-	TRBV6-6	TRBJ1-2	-	TGTGCCAGCAGTTATACTAGATCGAATGGCTACACCTTC	CASSYTRSNGYTF
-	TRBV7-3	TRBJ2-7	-	TGTGCCAGCGGACAGCTCGAGCAGTACTTC	CASGQLEQYF
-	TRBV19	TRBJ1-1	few	TGTGCCGCCCAAGGTAGGGGGAGCCAGGCTTTCTTT	CAAQGRGSQAFF
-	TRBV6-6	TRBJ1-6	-	TGTGCCAGCAGTTACTCCAGCTCCTATAATTCACCCCTCCACTTT	CASSYSSSYNSPLHF
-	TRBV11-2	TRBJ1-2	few	TGTGCCAGCAGCTTGGCGAGGGGAGGTAGTGACTATGGCTACACCTTC	CASSLARGGSDYGYTF
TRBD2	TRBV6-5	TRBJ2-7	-	TGTGCCAGCAGTTCCGGGACTACCTACGAGCAGTACTTC	CASSSGTTYEQYF
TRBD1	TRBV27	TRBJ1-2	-	TGTGCCAGCCACAGGGGGGGTCGGGTCGGTGGCTACACCTTC	CASHRGGRVGGYTF
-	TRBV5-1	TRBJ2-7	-	TGCGCCAGCAGCTTGGCCCCCGCCTACGGGGACTCCTACGAGCAGTACTTC	CASSLAPAYGDSYEQYF
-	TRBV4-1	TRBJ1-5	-	TGCGCCAGCAGCAAGGGGACAAGGCAGCCCCAGCATTTT	CASSKGTRQPQHF
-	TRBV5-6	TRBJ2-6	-	TGTGCCAGCAGCATCGCTGGGGCCAACGTCCTGACTTTC	CASSIAGANVLTF
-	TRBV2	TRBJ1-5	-	TGTGCCAGCAGCCCCGAGGGCGGTTTGAATCAGCCCCAGCATTTT	CASSPEGGLNQPQHF
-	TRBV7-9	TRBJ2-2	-	TGTGCCAGCAGCGTTGGGACTCCGAACACCGGGGAGCTGTTTTTT	CASSVGTPNTGELFF
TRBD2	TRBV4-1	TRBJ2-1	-	TGCGCCAGCAGCCAAAGCACGGGGCTAGCGGGAACCTACAATGAGCAGTTCTTC	CASSQSTGLAGTYNEQFF
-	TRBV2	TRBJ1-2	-	TGTGCCAGCCGTCGCCCGGGTAATGGCTACACCTTC	CASRRPGNGYTF
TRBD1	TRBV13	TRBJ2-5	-	TGTGCCAGCAGCCTCGACAGGGAGGAGACCCAGTACTTC	CASSLDREETQYF
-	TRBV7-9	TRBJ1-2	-	TGTGCCAGCAGCCGACCGGAGGACAGAGCGTATGGCTACACCTTC	CASSRPEDRAYGYTF
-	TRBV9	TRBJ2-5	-	TGTGCCAGCAGCGTAGGACTAGATGGGTGGGAGACCCAGTACTTC	CASSVGLDGWETQYF
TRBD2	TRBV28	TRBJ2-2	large	TGTGCCGGGGGGGAGAGGGGCACCGGGGAGCTGTTTTTT	CAGGERGTGELFF
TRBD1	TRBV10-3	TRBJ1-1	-	TGTGCCATCAGGGGACAGGGGGAGTTAACGGTTCAGAACACTGAAGCTTTCTTT	CAIRGQGELTVQNTEAFF
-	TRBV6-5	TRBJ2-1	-	TGTGCCAGCAGACTACTCAGGACTAAGTATGATGAGCAGTTCTTC	CASRLLRTKYDEQFF
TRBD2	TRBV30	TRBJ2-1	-	TGTGCCTGGAGTGTTTGGGGGAGGGCCTACAATGAGCAGTTCTTC	CAWSVWGRAYNEQFF
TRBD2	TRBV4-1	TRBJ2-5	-	TGCGCCAGCAGCCCCCGGGAGATAGCGGGAGGGCCTGGGGAGACCCAGTACTTC	CASSPREIAGGPGETQYF
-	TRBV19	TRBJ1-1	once	TGTGCCAGTAGTATAGGGGGGCCTAGTGAAGCTTTCTTT	CASSIGGPSEAFF
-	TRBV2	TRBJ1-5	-	TGTGCCAGCAGTGAGGCGGGGGGAACAAATCAGCCCCAGCATTTT	CASSEAGGTNQPQHF
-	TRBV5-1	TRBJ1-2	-	TGCGCCAGCAGCTTGGCGGCAGGGTATGGCTACACCTTC	CASSLAAGYGYTF
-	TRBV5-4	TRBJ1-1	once	TGTGCCAGCAGCTTGGAGTCTGCGAACCCTGAAGCTTTCTTT	CASSLESANPEAFF
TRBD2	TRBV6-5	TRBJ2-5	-	TGTGCCAGCAGTTCCGGGGGGGCTCGGGAGACCCAGTACTTC	CASSSGGARETQYF
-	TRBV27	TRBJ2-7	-	TGTGCCAGCAGTTTAGGGCTAGAGCAGTACTTC	CASSLGLEQYF
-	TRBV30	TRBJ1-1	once	TGTGCCTGGAGCCGTAGGAACACTGAAGCTTTCTTT	CAWSRRNTEAFF
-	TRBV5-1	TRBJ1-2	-	TGCGCCAGCACCTCCGAGCCAGGGGCGTCCTCAGGAGGCTACACCTTC	CASTSEPGASSGGYTF
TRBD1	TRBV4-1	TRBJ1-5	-	TGCGCCAGCAGCCCTGGACAGGGGGCGATTGAAGGCAATCAGCCCCAGCATTTT	CASSPGQGAIEGNQPQHF
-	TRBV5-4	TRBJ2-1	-	TGTGCCAGTATAGCCTCACCCGGCACTGAGCAGTTCTTC	CASIASPGTEQFF
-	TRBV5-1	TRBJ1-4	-	TGCGCCAGCAGCTTAGCACCAGGGTACGCAACTAATGAAAAACTGTTTTTT	CASSLAPGYATNEKLFF
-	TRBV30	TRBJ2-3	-	TGTGCCTGGAGTGGAAGCGGGCAGGCCGGCACAGATACGCAGTATTTT	CAWSGSGQAGTDTQYF
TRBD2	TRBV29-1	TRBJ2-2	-	TGCAGCGTTGCCGGGGGGGCCGTCGGGGAGCTGTTTTTT	CSVAGGAVGELFF
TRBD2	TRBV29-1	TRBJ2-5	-	TGCAGCGTTACCGGGACTAGCGGGAGACCCGAGGAGTACTTC	CSVTGTSGRPEEYF
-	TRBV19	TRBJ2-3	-	TGTGCCAGTAGTATGCGGCCAGGGCGCACAGATACGCAGTATTTT	CASSMRPGRTDTQYF
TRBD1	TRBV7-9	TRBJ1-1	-	TGTGCCAGCAGCTCCCCCGGGACAGGGGGCTATAGCACTGAAGCTTTCTTT	CASSSPGTGGYSTEAFF
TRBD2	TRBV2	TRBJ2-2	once	TGTGCCAGCAGTTCTATTCAAGCGGGAGTGGGGACCGGGGAGCTGTTTTTT	CASSSIQAGVGTGELFF
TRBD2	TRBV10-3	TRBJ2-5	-	TGTGCCATCAGTGAGGGACTAGCGGGAGAGGAAGAGACCCAGTACTTC	CAISEGLAGEEETQYF